The 5 T cell receptor beta chains presented below share a single source sample, sequenced in a study of cytomegalovirus exposure and HLA in healthy donors. Researchers ran the PCR with 60 Vbeta and 13 Jbeta primers. Assay used: immunoSEQ multiplex PCR; TCRdb lists only in-frame clones, some missing. Here the sample spans around 70,000 clones, roughly 77% being singletons. The sequenced sample consisted of PBMCs. These receptors originate from a human donor in good health.

The V and J genes are TRBV7-2 and TRBJ2-1; D is unresolved. There are 14 residues in the CDR3. Germline V gene data show CDR1 as SGHTA and CDR2 as FQGNSA. V was cut by 1 base and J by 9 bases, with 13 bases left in between. CDR3 in DNA: TGTGCCAGCAGCTTAGATCGAGCTTCTACTGAGCAGTTCTTC. This codes for CASSLDRASTEQFF.

This clone was counted between two and nine times. This chain uses TRBV2 with TRBJ1-5; no definite D call. V lost 0 bases and J 4 bases, leaving 13 bases between the germline ends. CDR3 size: 16 residues. Looked up from germline, CDR1 is SNHLY and CDR2 is FYNNEI. The CDR3 is CASSEALYSLNQPQHF. The CDR3 region has the DNA TGTGCCAGCAGTGAAGCGCTTTACAGCCTAAATCAGCCCCAGCATTTT.

The chain uses TRBV19 and TRBJ1-6; D remains ambiguous. The CDR3 runs 12 residues. Trimming stripped 4 bases from V and 6 bases from J, with 4 bases between. From germline, CDR1 is LNHDA and CDR2 SQIVND (reference sequence). CDR3 nucleotide sequence: TGTGCCAGTAGTAACAGTAATTCACCCCTCCACTTT. Encoded protein: CASSNSNSPLHF.

The chain recombines TRBV2 with TRBJ1-1; TRBD1 matches 9 bases. The CDR3 totals 18 residues. Germline loops: CDR1 SNHLY, CDR2 FYNNEI. J lost 0 bases, V lost 4 bases, and 12 bases had no gene match. The CDR3 protein is CASSAVGQGAAMNTEAFF. The CDR3 coding sequence is TGTGCCAGCAGTGCCGTGGGACAGGGTGCCGCCATGAACACTGAAGCTTTCTTT. The whole variable domain, remainder taken from reference TRBV2 and TRBJ1-1, is EPEVTQTPSHQVTQMGQEVILRCVPISNHLYFYWYRQILGQKVEFLVSFYNNEISEKSEIFDDQFSVERPDGSNFTLKIRSTKLEDSAMYFCASSAVGQGAAMNTEAFFGQGTRLTVV.

This clone has a handful of counts. This chain joins TRBV28 and TRBJ1-1, with 8 bases matching TRBD1. After removal of 1 base from V and 11 bases from J, the junction contained 6 bases not matched to a gene. Germline CDR1 MDHEN, CDR2 SYDVKM. The CDR3 length is 13 residues. The CDR3 region is CASSLLTGERAFF. The CDR3 bases are TGTGCCAGCAGTTTATTGACAGGGGAGCGCGCTTTCTTT.